One and the same sample provided the 20 T cell receptor beta chains below, sequenced in a study of T cells in Graves' hyperthyroidism and ophthalmopathy. Regions amplified from RNA transcripts were the TCR beta CDR3 regions. TCR CDR3 underwent first-round RT-PCR with the HTBI primer set. TCRdb processed the multiplex PCR reads anew with MiXCR; each CDR3 protein has one entry. The sample lists approximately 530,000 distinct CDR3 sequences, roughly 21% seen once, with over 45% in the top ten. What was sequenced was blood. The source is a man aged 35 to 55 with Graves' ophthalmopathy.

This clonotype was seen a handful of times. This chain links TRBV5-1 with TRBJ1-3; TRBD1 aligns across 8 bases. Germline V lookup: CDR1 SGHRS, CDR2 YFSETQ. The CDR3 contains 13 residues. The J segment lost 2 bases and the V segment lost 7 bases, leaving 2 bases of the junction unmatched. The CDR3 sequence: CASARGPGNTIYF. In nucleotides, the CDR3 is TGCGCCAGCGCCAGGGGGCCTGGAAACACCATATATTTT.

This clonotype has only a few counts. This chain connects TRBV15 to TRBJ2-7; D gene ambiguous. The CDR3 contains 14 residues. Between the trimmed V and J ends, which lost 6 bases and 1 base, there was a span of 13 bases. Germline lookup yields CDR1 LNHNV and CDR2 YYDKDF (reference sequence). CDR3 sequence: CATSYTLGSYEQYF. CDR3 bases: TGTGCCACCAGTTACACTCTCGGGTCCTACGAGCAGTACTTC.

This clonotype was observed a few times. This rearrangement joins TRBV24-1 to TRBJ2-2, with 7 bases matching TRBD1. Germline values: CDR1 KGHDR, CDR2 SFDVKD. CDR3 length: 15 amino acids. Germline trimming cut 4 bases from V and 7 bases from J; bases unmatched to any gene: 8. This CDR3 is CATSDPRTGDGELFF. The CDR3 coding sequence is TGTGCCACCAGTGACCCACGGACAGGAGACGGGGAGCTGTTTTTT.

This chain connects TRBV11-2 to TRBJ2-2; TRBD1 matches at 7 bases. After removal of 5 bases from V and 4 bases from J, the junction contained 7 bases not matched to a gene. Germline loops: CDR1 SGHAT, CDR2 FQNNGV. CDR3 length equals 15 residues. The CDR3 coding sequence is TGTGCCAGCAGCCGTTCAGGGGGAAGCACCGGGGAGCTGTTTTTT. Encoded protein: CASSRSGGSTGELFF.

This chain links TRBV6-2 or TRBV6-3 with TRBJ2-7, with D unresolved. The V and J ends lost 8 bases and 3 bases respectively, with 23 bases between them. Germline V gives CDR1 MNHEY, CDR2 SVGEGT. The CDR3 is 16 residues long. The CDR3 loop reads CASRPGPGTSYYEQYF. CDR3 bases: TGTGCCAGCCGGCCCGGGCCGGGCACTTCCTACTACGAGCAGTACTTC.

The sample holds a few counts of this clonotype. Mismatch with germline at one junction end may stem from a read error. The J gene is TRBJ2-1, the V gene TRBV7-7; TRBD2 agrees at 7 bases. Germline V CDR1 and CDR2: SSHAT, FNYEAQ (reference sequence). This CDR3 spans 15 amino acids. CDR3 nucleotide sequence: TGTGCTAGCAGCGCTCTAGCGGAAAGCTACAATGAGCAGTTCTTC. It translates to CASSALAESYNEQFF.

A few counts support this clonotype. The V and J genes are TRBV6-1 and TRBJ1-2; 7 nucleotides align to TRBD1. Looked up from germline, CDR1 is MNHNS and CDR2 is SASEGT. V lost 5 bases and J lost 3; bases outside the gene matches: 3. The CDR3 is 13 amino acids. CDR3 in amino acids: CASSRQGHYGYTF. The DNA for the CDR3 is TGTGCCAGCAGTCGACAGGGCCACTATGGCTACACCTTC.

The chain employs TRBV5-1 and TRBJ2-7; D tentatively reads TRBD1 or TRBD2 (5 bases each). Trimming removed 2 bases at V and 0 bases at J, with 12 bases between. The germline CDR1 and CDR2 sequences are SGHRS and YFSETQ. The CDR3 runs to 15 residues. DNA of the CDR3: TGCGCCAGCAGCTTCGAGGGACCCAGCTCCTACGAGCAGTACTTC. Protein: CASSFEGPSSYEQYF.

This clonotype was observed many times. The chain combines TRBV11-2 with TRBJ2-3; tentative D call: TRBD2 (5 bases). CDR3 length equals 13 residues. Germline V CDR1 and CDR2: SGHAT, FQNNGV. Trimming took 6 bases from V and 7 from J, leaving 14 bases between them. CDR3 nucleotide sequence: TGTGCCAGCAGTGGTAGCGCAGGACATACGCAGTATTTT. As protein: CASSGSAGHTQYF.

This clonotype was recorded many times. The chain links TRBV7-9 to TRBJ2-3, with D possibly matching TRBD2 (5 bases). V was cut by 3 bases and J by 4 bases, with 14 bases left in between. CDR3 size: 15 residues. In germline, CDR1 is SEHNR, CDR2 FQNEAQ (reference sequence). CDR3 protein: CASSFGNQGSDTQYF. Written as DNA, the CDR3 is TGTGCCAGCAGCTTCGGGAATCAAGGGTCAGATACGCAGTATTTT.

This clonotype was seen more than once but under ten times. The chain has TRBV28 and TRBJ1-4; the match to TRBD1 covers 9 bases. The CDR3 totals 14 residues. J lost 3 bases, V lost 11 bases, and 7 bases had no gene match. The germline CDR1 and CDR2 sequences are MDHEN and SYDVKM. The CDR3 nucleotides are TGTGCCGCCGGGGGGACAGGGCCTAATGAAAAACTGTTTTTT. Translation: CAAGGTGPNEKLFF.

The chain is built from TRBV6-2 or TRBV6-3 and TRBJ1-5; D remains unclear. Germline CDR1 is MNHEY and CDR2 is SVGEGT. This CDR3 is 15 amino acids long. V shed 6 bases and J shed 4 bases, with 16 bases lying between them. Here the CDR3 DNA reads TGTGCCAGCAGACCTAGGGCCTTAGCAAATCAGCCCCAGCATTTT. It encodes CASRPRALANQPQHF.

This clonotype was recorded a few times. CDR3 DNA: TGTGCCAGCAGTTACCCCCGGGCCAGATATCCTAGGAGCTCCTACAATGAGCAGTTCTTC. Translated: CASSYPRARYPRSSYNEQFF. The J gene is TRBJ2-1, the V gene TRBV6-7; D call uncertain. TRBV6-7 is an ORF, and what it does is uncertain. This CDR3 contains 20 residues. Trimming removed 2 bases from V and 0 bases from J, with 23 bases in between.

This clonotype came up many times. This chain joins TRBV12-3 or TRBV12-4 and TRBJ1-2; 8 nucleotides line up with TRBD1. The CDR3 is made up of 14 amino acids. V shed 5 bases, J shed 8 bases, and the junction held 10 bases outside the gene matches. CDR3 in amino acids: CASSPWTGKEGYTF. CDR3 nucleotides: TGTGCCAGCAGTCCCTGGACAGGGAAGGAAGGCTACACCTTC.

Ten or more counts support this clonotype. The chain uses TRBV5-1 and TRBJ1-1, with D unclear. This CDR3 contains 13 residues. The germline gives CDR1 SGHRS, CDR2 YFSETQ. Trimming removed 0 bases at V and 2 bases at J, with 5 bases between. CDR3 sequence reads: CASSLEQNTEAFF. The CDR3 bases are TGCGCCAGCAGCTTGGAACAAAACACTGAAGCTTTCTTT.

This chain connects TRBV7-9 to TRBJ2-3; 10 bases fit TRBD2. CDR1 and CDR2 (germline): SEHNR, FQNEAQ (reference sequence). CDR3 length: 16 residues. J was trimmed by 6 bases and V by 7 bases; bases with no gene match: 13. The CDR3 reads CASIQVAGGRGDTQYF. The CDR3 DNA is TGTGCCAGCATCCAGGTAGCGGGGGGCCGCGGGGATACGCAGTATTTT.

The chain uses TRBV27 and TRBJ1-5; a possible D gene is TRBD1 (5 bases). The germline gives CDR1 MNHEY, CDR2 SMNVEV (reference sequence). This CDR3 has 15 residues. V lost 1 base to trimming and J lost 0 bases, with 7 bases between them. The CDR3 bases are TGTGCCAGCAGTTTATACAGGAGTAGCAATCAGCCCCAGCATTTT. Protein: CASSLYRSSNQPQHF.

J is TRBJ2-5 and V is TRBV10-3, with TRBD2 matching 9 bases. From germline, CDR1 is ENHRY and CDR2 SYGVKD. The CDR3 is made up of 15 amino acids. V shed 6 bases, J shed 4 bases, and the junction held 9 bases outside the gene matches. The CDR3 reads CAISDSGGSGETQYF. CDR3 coding DNA: TGTGCCATCAGCGATAGCGGGGGCTCGGGAGAGACCCAGTACTTC.

This chain connects TRBV6-5 to TRBJ2-1; D is unclear. Deletions cut 0 bases from V and 10 bases from J, with 10 bases between. This CDR3 has 13 residues. Germline-derived CDR1 and CDR2 are MNHEY and SVGAGI. Written as DNA, the CDR3 is TGTGCCAGCAGTTACTCGAACAGAGCAGAGCAGTTCTTC. This gives the protein CASSYSNRAEQFF.

Details on this clonotype: A read error may explain this, as a much larger clone is one base away. The rearrangement links TRBV12-3 or TRBV12-4 to TRBJ2-7; D uncertain. The CDR3 runs to 11 residues. CDR3 loop: CVSSDGYEQYF. DNA for the CDR3: TGTGTCAGCAGTGATGGGTACGAGCAGTACTTC.